The entry below describes one T cell receptor (beta chain). This entry is derived from a study of blood T cell repertoires in COVID-19. Study context: The United States, Italy and Spain were the sources of the acute and convalescent COVID-19 samples. The analysed material was cDNA or gDNA that came from T cells, B-cell-depleted T cells, or PBMCs.

Trimming at V came to 4 bases and at J to 4 bases, leaving 7 bases not matched to a gene. Germline CDR1 reads KGHDR; CDR2 reads SFDVKD. This CDR3 comprises 16 residues. Methods used by the authors: Using reference gene primer amplification, nucleated cell counts were estimated. Repertoires were generated with immunoSEQ multiplex PCR, while TCRdb's copy carries only in-frame clones and drops some. V, J and clone size reflect that table, while D and trimming were determined from the DNA. The profile shows roughly 200,000 clones, about 83% of them singletons. The V call is TRBV24-1, the J call TRBJ2-3, with 10 bases fitting TRBD2. The sequenced sample was peripheral blood. The TCR comes from a human donor in a cohort sampled during active COVID-19. CDR3 loop: CATSDPAGGRADTQYF. Here the CDR3 DNA reads TGTGCCACCAGTGACCCAGCGGGGGGGAGGGCAGATACGCAGTATTTT.